These 15 T cell receptor beta chains originate from one sample sequenced in a study of patients and donors after allogeneic stem cell transplantation. TCRdb ran MiXCR on the RT-PCR reads and lists one entry per CDR3 protein. Among approximately 160,000 distinct CDR3 sequences listed, 30% were seen once. The sequenced sample consisted of blood, either unsorted or a sorted T cell fraction (not recorded which). These TCRs come from a human donor who was either an allogeneic HSCT recipient or a stem cell or donor lymphocyte infusion donor (not recorded which). It is not recorded whose cells these are; they may come from a transplant donor.

V gene TRBV10-1 combines with J gene TRBJ2-7; TRBD2 agrees at 7 bases. The CDR3 is 18 amino acids. Trimming removed 0 bases from V and 0 bases from J; junction bases left unmatched: 11. Germline-derived CDR1 and CDR2 are WNHNN and SYGVQD (reference sequence). The CDR3 coding sequence is TGCGCCAGCAGTGAGTCGCCTTTGGGAGGCGGGAGCTCCTACGAGCAGTACTTC. Its translation: CASSESPLGGGSSYEQYF.

This clonotype appeared many times. V usage is TRBV6-5 and J usage is TRBJ1-5; the D is unclear. CDR3 length: 15 amino acids. Per the germline V gene, CDR1 is MNHEY and CDR2 is SVGAGI. V lost 3 bases, J lost 0 bases, and 9 bases lay in between. DNA for the CDR3: TGTGCCAGCAGTTATAAACAATATAGCAATCAGCCCCAGCATTTT. Translating it yields CASSYKQYSNQPQHF.

This clonotype was counted only a few times. The genes are TRBV7-2 and TRBJ1-1; the match to TRBD1 covers 7 bases. Trimming cost V 4 bases and J 0 bases; bases outside gene matches: 11. CDR3 length: 17 residues. Germline V gene sequence: CDR1 SGHTA, CDR2 FQGNSA. The CDR3 protein is CASSWLATGTVNTEAFF. CDR3 sequence (DNA): TGTGCCAGCAGCTGGCTTGCGACAGGGACGGTGAACACTGAAGCTTTCTTT.

The chain employs TRBV24-1 and TRBJ2-3; TRBD2 agrees at 12 bases. This CDR3 has 16 amino acids. Germline CDR1 KGHDR, CDR2 SFDVKD. V was clipped by 12 bases and J by 1 base; unmatched bases: 10. The chain's CDR3 is CASSSGRGGGTDTQYF. The CDR3 region has the DNA TGTGCCTCCTCTAGCGGGAGGGGGGGTGGCACAGATACGCAGTATTTT.

The chain recombines TRBV5-1 with TRBJ1-6; possible D gene TRBD1, 6 bases. Germline V CDR1 and CDR2: SGHRS, YFSETQ. CDR3 length: 15 residues. V was trimmed by 3 bases and J by 0 bases, leaving 7 bases between them. CDR3 region: CASSSDSSYNSPLHF. The CDR3 nucleotides are TGCGCCAGCAGCTCGGACAGCTCCTATAATTCACCCCTCCACTTT. Full variable domain (outside the CDR3, taken from reference TRBV5-1 and TRBJ1-6): KAGVTQTPRYLIKTRGQQVTLSCSPISGHRSVSWYQQTPGQGLQFLFEYFSETQRNKGNFPGRFSGRQFSNSRSEMNVSTLELGDSALYLCASSSDSSYNSPLHFGNGTRLTVT.

This CDR3 reads CASSLDGVKGEQYF. In DNA, the CDR3 is TGCGCCAGCAGCCTCGACGGCGTGAAGGGCGAGCAGTACTTC. The chain is built from TRBV4-3 and TRBJ2-7; D call uncertain. Germline lookup yields CDR1 LGHNA and CDR2 YSLEER. V gave up 4 bases and J gave up 6 bases, with 16 bases separating them. The CDR3 spans 14 residues.

This clonotype has just a few counts. V is TRBV7-2 and J is TRBJ1-5; D gene unclear. V lost 6 bases and J lost 1, with 10 bases in between. There are 14 residues in the CDR3. Germline CDR1 and CDR2: SGHTA and FQGNSA. The CDR3 DNA reads as TGTGCCAGCAGTTATTATGGGAGCAATCAGCCCCAGCATTTT. This sequence encodes CASSYYGSNQPQHF. The full variable domain, in which reference TRBV7-2 and TRBJ1-5 provide the parts outside the CDR3, is GAGVSQSPSNKVTEKGKDVELRCDPISGHTALYWYRQSLGQGLEFLIYFQGNSAPDKSGLPSDRFSAERTGGSVSTLTIQRTQQEDSAVYLCASSYYGSNQPQHFGDGTRLSIL.

A note on this clonotype: Just one base apart from a much larger clone, this may be a read error. This rearrangement joins TRBV12-3 or TRBV12-4 to TRBJ1-6; D is ambiguous. The CDR3 spans 15 residues. CDR3 protein: CASSLFSPMGSHLHF. CDR3 bases: TGTGCCAGCAGTTTATTCAGCCCAATGGGTTCACACCTCCACTTT.

The V call is TRBV6-5, the J call TRBJ2-2, with no clear D. The CDR3 runs 12 residues. The germline V gene encodes CDR1 MNHEY and CDR2 SVGAGI. Between the trimmed V and J ends, which lost 8 bases and 2 bases, there was a span of 6 bases. CDR3 coding DNA: TGTGCCAGCGTTAGTAACACCGGGGAGCTGTTTTTT. Its translation: CASVSNTGELFF.

This clonotype was seen a handful of times. The rearrangement joins TRBV5-6 to TRBJ2-7; D possibly corresponds to TRBD2 (6 bases). Deletions cut 0 bases from V and 2 bases from J, with 12 bases between. CDR3 length equals 15 residues. Germline-derived CDR1 and CDR2 are SGHDT and YYEEEE. CDR3 protein: CASSLALREAYEQYF. The CDR3 DNA is TGTGCCAGCAGCTTGGCCTTGAGGGAGGCCTACGAGCAGTACTTC. Full variable domain (rest looked up from reference TRBV5-6 and TRBJ2-7): DAGVTQSPTHLIKTRGQQVTLRCSPKSGHDTVSWYQQALGQGPQFIFQYYEEEERQRGNFPDRFSGHQFPNYSSELNVNALLLGDSALYLCASSLALREAYEQYFGPGTRLTVT.

The sample holds a few counts of this clonotype. This chain joins TRBV18 and TRBJ2-7; D might be TRBD1 or TRBD2, each matching 6 bases. Looked up from germline, CDR1 is KGHSH and CDR2 is LQKENI. There are 12 residues in the CDR3. V dropped 8 bases and J dropped 3 bases, with 11 bases sitting between them. The CDR3 sequence is CASHGGGYEQYF. In DNA form, the CDR3 reads TGTGCCAGCCACGGGGGCGGCTACGAGCAGTACTTC.

This clonotype has just a few counts. The junction departs from the called germline gene at one end, perhaps through a read error. This chain links TRBV20-1 with TRBJ1-6; 7 bases fit TRBD1. Germline lookup yields CDR1 DFQATT and CDR2 SNEGSKA (reference sequence). The CDR3 sequence is 13 residues long. CDR3 sequence (DNA): TGCAGTGGTAGAGGGGGCCATAATTCACCCCTCCACTTT. Translated, it gives CSGRGGHNSPLHF.

V gene TRBV29-1 combines with J gene TRBJ2-2; D not resolved. The CDR3 is 11 residues long. Trimming took off 4 bases at V and 3 bases at J, with 3 bases between the two ends. Germline lookup yields CDR1 SQVTM and CDR2 ANQGSEA. CDR3 residues: CSVAYTGELFF. In DNA, the CDR3 is TGCAGCGTTGCATACACCGGGGAGCTGTTTTTT.

This clonotype was observed a single time. The V call is TRBV12-3 or TRBV12-4, the J call TRBJ1-4; no clear D. The CDR3 totals 14 residues. V was trimmed by 10 bases and J by 0 bases, leaving 12 bases between them. The CDR3 bases are TGTGCCACCACCAACTACGCAACTAATGAAAAACTGTTTTTT. This encodes CATTNYATNEKLFF.

The rearrangement uses TRBV20-1 and TRBJ2-2, with D possibly being TRBD2 (5 bases). The CDR3 contains 12 residues. Germline CDR1 and CDR2: DFQATT and SNEGSKA (reference sequence). Trimming removed 8 bases from V and 5 bases from J, with 12 bases in between. This CDR3 is CSSPSRTGELFF. CDR3 bases: TGCAGTTCCCCTAGCCGAACCGGGGAGCTGTTTTTT.